Listed below are T cell receptor beta chains from one sample, sequenced in a study of shared clonotypes between healthy human individuals. Clones were sequenced by immunoSEQ multiplex PCR, and TCRdb holds only the in-frame ones, with some missing. There are 780,000 or so clones in the sample; 72% occur only once, and under 2% lies in the top ten. The sequenced material came from memory CD4+ T cells sorted from blood. The receptors originated from a woman under 40 in good health. Both conserved end residues are part of each CDR3. Fields, in order: clone size, D gene, V gene, J gene, CDR3 protein, CDR3 DNA. The D gene is left open where the match is weak. Clone sizes are given selectively: once, few, many, or a class where the clone is expanded.

-	TRBD1	TRBV6-5	TRBJ1-4	CASSNRGGGEKLFF	TGTGCCAGCAGTAACAGGGGGGGTGGTGAAAAACTGTTTTTT
-	TRBD1	TRBV28	TRBJ1-2	CASRPGTGGSGYTF	TGTGCCAGCAGACCTGGGACAGGGGGTAGTGGCTACACCTTC
-	-	TRBV7-2	TRBJ1-1	CASTLVMNTEAFF	TGTGCCAGCACCTTAGTGATGAACACTGAAGCTTTCTTT
-	-	TRBV9	TRBJ1-3	CASSARTSGNTIYF	TGTGCCAGCAGCGCCCGGACGTCTGGAAACACCATATATTTT
once	TRBD1	TRBV5-5	TRBJ2-7	CASSLGQGTSYEQYF	TGTGCCAGCAGCCTGGGACAGGGGACCTCCTACGAGCAGTACTTC
-	TRBD1	TRBV7-9	TRBJ2-1	CASEGGNSYNEQFF	TGTGCCAGCGAAGGGGGCAACTCCTACAATGAGCAGTTCTTC
-	TRBD2	TRBV9	TRBJ2-2	CASSVVGGRDTGELFF	TGTGCCAGCAGCGTAGTGGGAGGGAGGGACACCGGGGAGCTGTTTTTT
many	TRBD1	TRBV28	TRBJ2-2	CASSSSGGPNTGELFF	TGTGCCAGCAGTTCTTCAGGGGGACCGAACACCGGGGAGCTGTTTTTT
-	-	TRBV2	TRBJ1-5	CASSAPYSNQPQHF	TGTGCCAGCAGTGCCCCATATAGCAATCAGCCCCAGCATTTT
-	-	TRBV5-1	TRBJ2-1	CASSQDNSYNEQFF	TGCGCCAGCAGCCAGGACAACTCCTACAATGAGCAGTTCTTC
-	TRBD2	TRBV29-1	TRBJ2-7	CSVATSGRGSYEQYF	TGCAGCGTTGCGACTAGCGGGAGAGGGTCCTACGAGCAGTACTTC
-	TRBD1	TRBV11-2	TRBJ2-1	CASSLDGGTGGYNEQFF	TGTGCCAGCAGCTTAGATGGTGGTACAGGGGGCTACAATGAGCAGTTCTTC